These T cell receptor beta chains were read from a single sample in a study of PD-1 blockade in mismatch repair-deficient tumors. Profiled with immunoSEQ multiplex PCR; TCRdb holds only in-frame clones, not every one. The data contain about 9,400 clones, around 85% of them singletons. The sample consisted of PBMCs, taken approximately 48 weeks after starting pembrolizumab. Receptors originate from an adult with mismatch repair-deficient cancer. Each CDR3 is given with its conserved first and last residue. The order of the fields is clone size, J gene, V gene, D gene, CDR3 DNA, CDR3 protein. A D gene is named only where the DNA matches it firmly. Size tells how often a clone was seen (once, few, many) or the class of an expanded clone, and some rows leave it out.

.	TRBJ2-1	TRBV7-9	TRBD2	TGTGCCAGCAGCGCTCGGACTAGCGTCGATGAGCAGTTCTTC	CASSARTSVDEQFF
.	TRBJ2-5	TRBV6-5	TRBD1	TGTGCCAGCAGCCCCAGGGGGCGACGAGAGACCCAGTACTTC	CASSPRGRRETQYF
once	TRBJ1-6	TRBV18	.	TGTGCCAGCTCACCACCGATGGGCAGGGGCTACTCACCCCTCCACTTT	CASSPPMGRGYSPLHF
.	TRBJ1-2	TRBV7-9	TRBD1	TGTGCCAGCAGCATCGGACAGGGAGCCTATGGCTACACCTTC	CASSIGQGAYGYTF
few	TRBJ2-7	TRBV28	TRBD1	TGTGCCAGCAGGTTGGGACAGGGGGCGCGGGAGCAGTACTTC	CASRLGQGAREQYF
.	TRBJ2-7	TRBV7-3	.	TGTGCCAGCAGCTTATACGGCGGCGAGCAGTACTTC	CASSLYGGEQYF
.	TRBJ1-1	TRBV7-9	.	TGTGCCAGCAGCTTAGGTTCTGCAGGGTCTGAAACTGAAGCTTTCTTT	CASSLGSAGSETEAFF
.	TRBJ1-1	TRBV5-1	TRBD1	TGCGCCAGCAGCTTGGGAGGGACAGGGATGAACACTGAAGCTTTCTTT	CASSLGGTGMNTEAFF
.	TRBJ2-2	TRBV5-1	.	TGCGCCAGCAGCTTAGAAGACACTTACACCGGGGAGCTGTTTTTT	CASSLEDTYTGELFF
.	TRBJ1-2	TRBV30	.	TGTGCCTGGACCCCGGGGATGGGGGGCTATGGCTACACCTTC	CAWTPGMGGYGYTF
few	TRBJ2-7	TRBV5-6	.	TGTGCCAGCAGCTTGAAGCAGTGGAGCTCCTACGAGCAGTACTTC	CASSLKQWSSYEQYF
.	TRBJ2-7	TRBV19	.	TGTGCCAGTAGTTCCCGGAGCGTTCTCGCCTACGAGCAGTACTTC	CASSSRSVLAYEQYF
.	TRBJ1-5	TRBV19	.	TGTGCCAGTAGTATCGCGGTTTATAGCAATCAGCCCCAGCATTTT	CASSIAVYSNQPQHF
.	TRBJ2-5	TRBV23-1	.	TGCGCCAGCAGTCAATCACGGGAGACCCAGTACTTC	CASSQSRETQYF
.	TRBJ2-7	TRBV10-2	.	TGCGCCAGCAGACCCACGACAGACTACGAGCAGTACTTC	CASRPTTDYEQYF
.	TRBJ2-7	TRBV5-5	.	TGTGCCAGCAGCTTCTATAGCTCCTACGAGCAGTACTTC	CASSFYSSYEQYF
.	TRBJ1-5	TRBV19	.	TGTGCCAGCCCCCGGCGGGGCAATCAGCCCCAGCATTTT	CASPRRGNQPQHF
.	TRBJ2-1	TRBV28	.	TGTGCCAGCAGTTTATCGCGGTACAATGAGCAGTTCTTC	CASSLSRYNEQFF
.	TRBJ2-5	TRBV19	.	TGTGCCAGTAGGGACAGCAACCCCGGGGAGACCCAGTACTTC	CASRDSNPGETQYF
.	TRBJ1-2	TRBV5-1	.	TGCGCCAGCATATCCGGGGATTCTAACTATGGCTACACCTTC	CASISGDSNYGYTF
.	TRBJ2-2	TRBV28	.	TGTGCCAGCACCGGTCATGGCCCCCTGGAGGCCGGGGAGCTGTTTTTT	CASTGHGPLEAGELFF
.	TRBJ1-2	TRBV2	TRBD1	TGTGCCAGCAGTTTGGACAGGGCTTACTATGGCTACACCTTC	CASSLDRAYYGYTF
.	TRBJ1-5	TRBV7-8	TRBD1	TGTGCCAGCAGCCGGGACAGGGGAAACAATCAGCCCCAGCATTTT	CASSRDRGNNQPQHF
.	TRBJ1-2	TRBV28	TRBD1	TGTGCCAGCAGTCCCTACAGACAGGGTCCCTATGGCTACACCTTC	CASSPYRQGPYGYTF
.	TRBJ1-3	TRBV6-4	TRBD1	TGTGCCAGCAGCAAACGCCTCCGGGACAGGGGGGGAAACACCATATATTTT	CASSKRLRDRGGNTIYF
.	TRBJ2-7	TRBV14	TRBD1	TGTGCCAGCAGCCAAGGACAGGGGCGAGGGGGAGAGCAGTACTTC	CASSQGQGRGGEQYF
.	TRBJ2-3	TRBV10-3	TRBD2	TGTGCCATCAGTGGACTAGCGGGGATGGGAGGAGATACGCAGTATTTT	CAISGLAGMGGDTQYF
.	TRBJ2-2	TRBV7-3	.	TGTGCCAGCAGCTTAAGGCCCTCGGTTAGCTTGAACACCGGGGAGCTGTTTTTT	CASSLRPSVSLNTGELFF
.	TRBJ2-7	TRBV7-2	TRBD1	TGTGCCAGCAGCCGCCGGACAGGGGGACGGGAGGAGCAGTACTTC	CASSRRTGGREEQYF
.	TRBJ2-3	TRBV2	.	TGTGCCAGCAGTGAACGGGCAGATACGCAGTATTTT	CASSERADTQYF
.	TRBJ1-1	TRBV29-1	.	TGCAGCGTTGACAGGGGGAACACTGAAGCTTTCTTT	CSVDRGNTEAFF
once	TRBJ2-1	TRBV19	TRBD2	TGTGCCAGTAGTATCGGAACTAGCGGGAGGTTTACGGGTTACAATGAGCAGTTCTTC	CASSIGTSGRFTGYNEQFF
.	TRBJ1-2	TRBV7-8	.	TGTGCCAGCAGCTTAGAAGGCTCCAGGACAGTATATGGCTACACCTTC	CASSLEGSRTVYGYTF
.	TRBJ2-4	TRBV6-5	.	TGTGCCAGCAGTTCCAGAGGCCTTACCGTGAACATTCAGTACTTC	CASSSRGLTVNIQYF
.	TRBJ2-6	TRBV30	TRBD2	TGTGCCTGGAGTGGAGGGGTAGCGGGAGCGACCAACGTCCTGACTTTC	CAWSGGVAGATNVLTF
.	TRBJ2-1	TRBV7-2	TRBD2	TGTGCCAGCAGTCAAGCGGGAGGGTCCTACAATGAGCAGTTCTTC	CASSQAGGSYNEQFF
once	TRBJ1-2	TRBV7-2	TRBD1	TGTGCCAGCAGCGCCCAACCCGGGACAGGGGAAGGCTACACCTTC	CASSAQPGTGEGYTF